Listed below are T cell receptor beta chains from one sample, sequenced in a study of T cell repertoires in cytomegalovirus infection. No antigen has been identified for these receptors. MiXCR, run by TCRdb on the reads, gives a single entry per CDR3 protein. Of 570,000 or so distinct CDR3 sequences in the sample, roughly 43% are singletons; the top ten hold 48%. The sample consisted of cultured PBMCs, taken from culture after CMV antigen stimulation. These receptors were taken from a human donor in good health (CMV status not recorded). Some clones in this sample may be carry-over from other donors' samples. CDR3s include the opening cysteine and the closing phenylalanine or tryptophan. D genes are given only for firm matches. The size entry is marked missing in some rows and otherwise reads once, few, many or a size class.

J gene: TRBJ2-3; clone size: NA; D gene: NA; V gene: TRBV18; CDR3 length: 15; CDR3 DNA: TGTGCCAGCTCATTCCTCGGGGGACTCACAGATACGCAGTATTTT; CDR3 protein: CASSFLGGLTDTQYF
J gene: TRBJ2-2; clone size: NA; D gene: NA; V gene: TRBV7-8; CDR3 length: 12; CDR3 DNA: TGTGCCAGCAGCTCAAAGCTGGGGGAGCTGTTTTTT; CDR3 protein: CASSSKLGELFF
J gene: TRBJ2-7; clone size: NA; D gene: NA; V gene: TRBV2; CDR3 length: 14; CDR3 DNA: TGTGCCAGCAGTCGTGGGACCATCTCCTACGAGCAGTACTTC; CDR3 protein: CASSRGTISYEQYF
J gene: TRBJ2-3; clone size: many; D gene: TRBD2; V gene: TRBV7-2; CDR3 length: 13; CDR3 DNA: TGTGCCAGCAGCCCCGGACTAGTGGATACGCAGTATTTT; CDR3 protein: CASSPGLVDTQYF
J gene: TRBJ2-6; clone size: NA; D gene: NA; V gene: TRBV29-1; CDR3 length: 16; CDR3 DNA: TGCAGCGTTGAAGATTTATTGAGCACTGGGGCCAACGTCCTGACTTTC; CDR3 protein: CSVEDLLSTGANVLTF
J gene: TRBJ2-3; clone size: NA; D gene: NA; V gene: TRBV29-1; CDR3 length: 13; CDR3 DNA: TGCAGCGGGAGGCGCCCTAGCACAGATACGCAGTATTTT; CDR3 protein: CSGRRPSTDTQYF
J gene: TRBJ1-2; clone size: NA; D gene: NA; V gene: TRBV12-3/TRBV12-4; CDR3 length: 12; CDR3 DNA: TGTGCCAGCACCCGGACGCCGGATGGCTACACCTTC; CDR3 protein: CASTRTPDGYTF
J gene: TRBJ2-1; clone size: NA; D gene: TRBD1; V gene: TRBV24-1; CDR3 length: 11; CDR3 DNA: TGTGCCACCGCGCAGGGGGATGAGCAGTTCTTC; CDR3 protein: CATAQGDEQFF
J gene: TRBJ1-6; clone size: many; D gene: TRBD1; V gene: TRBV7-2; CDR3 length: 17; CDR3 DNA: TGTGCCAGCAGCTTTTTCGGGACAGGGGGCGCGAGGCCACCCCTCCACTTT; CDR3 protein: CASSFFGTGGARPPLHF
J gene: TRBJ2-7; clone size: NA; D gene: NA; V gene: TRBV27; CDR3 length: 16; CDR3 DNA: TGTGCCAGCAGTTTAACATTTGGGGACACCGCCTACGAGCAGTACTTC; CDR3 protein: CASSLTFGDTAYEQYF
J gene: TRBJ2-7; clone size: NA; D gene: NA; V gene: TRBV19; CDR3 length: 14; CDR3 DNA: TGTGCCAGTAGTTCCAGGCCTGGGGGCCGCGAGCAGTACTTC; CDR3 protein: CASSSRPGGREQYF
J gene: TRBJ2-1; clone size: few; D gene: TRBD2; V gene: TRBV19; CDR3 length: 17; CDR3 DNA: TGTGCCAGTAGTATCAACGGGAGGGCCAGCTCCTACAATGAGCAGTTCTTC; CDR3 protein: CASSINGRASSYNEQFF
J gene: TRBJ2-1; clone size: NA; D gene: TRBD2; V gene: TRBV6-2/TRBV6-3; CDR3 length: 18; CDR3 DNA: TGTGCCAGCAAAGGACTAGCGGGACCTAGGGGGGTCTACAATGAGCAGTTCTTC; CDR3 protein: CASKGLAGPRGVYNEQFF
J gene: TRBJ1-1; clone size: once; D gene: NA; V gene: TRBV18; CDR3 length: 14; CDR3 DNA: TGTGCCAGCTCACCAGCAGGGATGGACACTGAAGCTTTCTTT; CDR3 protein: CASSPAGMDTEAFF
J gene: TRBJ2-2; clone size: NA; D gene: TRBD1; V gene: TRBV19; CDR3 length: 12; CDR3 DNA: TGTGCCAGTAGTAACAGGGGCAGGGAGCTGTTTTTT; CDR3 protein: CASSNRGRELFF
J gene: TRBJ2-3; clone size: once; D gene: NA; V gene: TRBV29-1; CDR3 length: 11; CDR3 DNA: TGCAGCGTTGTCGGTAGCTCCGGGGGGCATTTT; CDR3 protein: CSVVGSSGGHF
J gene: TRBJ1-2; clone size: NA; D gene: NA; V gene: TRBV4-2; CDR3 length: 15; CDR3 DNA: TGTGCCAGCAGCCAAGATACAGGCACCCCTCGTGGCTACACCTTC; CDR3 protein: CASSQDTGTPRGYTF
J gene: TRBJ2-2; clone size: NA; D gene: NA; V gene: TRBV27; CDR3 length: 14; CDR3 DNA: TGTGCCAGCAGTTTATCATGGGACACCGGGGAGCTGTTTTTT; CDR3 protein: CASSLSWDTGELFF
J gene: TRBJ2-5; clone size: NA; D gene: NA; V gene: TRBV12-3/TRBV12-4; CDR3 length: 14; CDR3 DNA: TGTGCCAGCAGTTTTGTAGGGACTCAAGAGACCCAGTACTTC; CDR3 protein: CASSFVGTQETQYF
J gene: TRBJ2-7; clone size: once; D gene: TRBD2; V gene: TRBV12-3/TRBV12-4; CDR3 length: 15; CDR3 DNA: TGTGCCAGCAGACTGGGACTAGCGGGGTCCTACGAGCAGTACTTC; CDR3 protein: CASRLGLAGSYEQYF
J gene: TRBJ1-1; clone size: NA; D gene: NA; V gene: TRBV5-1; CDR3 length: 15; CDR3 DNA: TGCGCCAGCAGCTTGGTGCGTGAGGGGACTACGGAAGCTTTCTTT; CDR3 protein: CASSLVREGTTEAFF
J gene: TRBJ2-1; clone size: NA; D gene: NA; V gene: TRBV7-2; CDR3 length: 18; CDR3 DNA: TGTGCCAGCAGCTTAGGCCCCCCGGGGCGGGGGCCAAACAATGAGCAGTTCTTC; CDR3 protein: CASSLGPPGRGPNNEQFF
J gene: TRBJ1-1; clone size: NA; D gene: NA; V gene: TRBV20-1; CDR3 length: 14; CDR3 DNA: TGCAGTGGTTTGTGGGGGGCTATGAACACTGAAGCTTTCTTT; CDR3 protein: CSGLWGAMNTEAFF
J gene: TRBJ1-1; clone size: NA; D gene: TRBD1; V gene: TRBV20-1; CDR3 length: 13; CDR3 DNA: TGTACTACCGGGACAGGGGCCCCCACTGAAGCTTTCTTT; CDR3 protein: CTTGTGAPTEAFF
J gene: TRBJ1-1; clone size: few; D gene: NA; V gene: TRBV6-1; CDR3 length: 15; CDR3 DNA: TGTGCCAGCAGTGAGTACTGGTGGGTTCCGACTGAAGCTTTCTTT; CDR3 protein: CASSEYWWVPTEAFF
J gene: TRBJ2-2; clone size: NA; D gene: TRBD2; V gene: TRBV10-3; CDR3 length: 18; CDR3 DNA: TGTGCCATCAGGGACGGCGGGACTAGCGGGAGGGCCGTCGGGGAGCTGTTTTTT; CDR3 protein: CAIRDGGTSGRAVGELFF
J gene: TRBJ2-1; clone size: NA; D gene: TRBD2; V gene: TRBV29-1; CDR3 length: 13; CDR3 DNA: TGCAGCGTTTCACCTAGCGGCTACAATGAGCAGTTCTTC; CDR3 protein: CSVSPSGYNEQFF
J gene: TRBJ2-7; clone size: NA; D gene: NA; V gene: TRBV20-1; CDR3 length: 14; CDR3 DNA: TGCAGTGCTAGATGGCGTAACGGGACTTACGAGCAGTACTTC; CDR3 protein: CSARWRNGTYEQYF
J gene: TRBJ1-1; clone size: NA; D gene: NA; V gene: TRBV7-6; CDR3 length: 12; CDR3 DNA: TGTGCCAGCAGCTCATTCGGGGGCTCGGCTTTCTTT; CDR3 protein: CASSSFGGSAFF
J gene: TRBJ2-7; clone size: NA; D gene: NA; V gene: TRBV12-3/TRBV12-4; CDR3 length: 15; CDR3 DNA: TGTGCCAGCAGTACCCAGGGACGCGGATCCTACGAGCAGTACTTC; CDR3 protein: CASSTQGRGSYEQYF
J gene: TRBJ2-7; clone size: NA; D gene: NA; V gene: TRBV27; CDR3 length: 14; CDR3 DNA: TGTGCCAGCAGTCCGACAGAGATCCATTACGAGCAGTACTTC; CDR3 protein: CASSPTEIHYEQYF
J gene: TRBJ2-7; clone size: NA; D gene: NA; V gene: TRBV5-1; CDR3 length: 14; CDR3 DNA: TGCGCCAGCAGCTTGTCCGCCGGGCTCTACGAGCAGTACTTC; CDR3 protein: CASSLSAGLYEQYF
J gene: TRBJ2-1; clone size: few; D gene: NA; V gene: TRBV4-1; CDR3 length: 14; CDR3 DNA: TGTGCCAGCAGCCAAGGACAGTTACGCGATGAGCAGTTCTTC; CDR3 protein: CASSQGQLRDEQFF
J gene: TRBJ1-6; clone size: NA; D gene: NA; V gene: TRBV2; CDR3 length: 14; CDR3 DNA: TGTGCCAGCAGTGAAGCAGGGGATAATTCACCCCTCCACTTT; CDR3 protein: CASSEAGDNSPLHF
J gene: TRBJ2-1; clone size: NA; D gene: NA; V gene: TRBV12-3/TRBV12-4; CDR3 length: 13; CDR3 DNA: TGTGCCAGCAGTTCAGGTGAGAGAAGTGAGCAGTTCTTC; CDR3 protein: CASSSGERSEQFF
J gene: TRBJ1-1; clone size: few; D gene: NA; V gene: TRBV7-8; CDR3 length: 14; CDR3 DNA: TGTGCCAGCAGCTTCGGACGGGAAGGGACTGAAGCTTTCTTT; CDR3 protein: CASSFGREGTEAFF
J gene: TRBJ2-1; clone size: few; D gene: NA; V gene: TRBV4-1; CDR3 length: 12; CDR3 DNA: TGCGCCAGCAGCCACGCAGGGAATGTGCAGTTCTTC; CDR3 protein: CASSHAGNVQFF
J gene: TRBJ2-1; clone size: NA; D gene: NA; V gene: TRBV28; CDR3 length: 16; CDR3 DNA: TGTGCCAGCAGGAGTCTGGGGGGGGGCCGGCACAATGAGCAGTTCTTC; CDR3 protein: CASRSLGGGRHNEQFF
J gene: TRBJ2-1; clone size: NA; D gene: NA; V gene: TRBV24-1; CDR3 length: 17; CDR3 DNA: TGTGCCACCAGTGACCCGCAGCCGGGGGACTCCTACAATGAGCAGTTCTTC; CDR3 protein: CATSDPQPGDSYNEQFF
J gene: TRBJ2-3; clone size: few; D gene: TRBD2; V gene: TRBV6-2/TRBV6-3; CDR3 length: 16; CDR3 DNA: TGTGCCAGCAGCCAAACTAGCGGGAGGGCCGTCGATACGCAGTATTTT; CDR3 protein: CASSQTSGRAVDTQYF
J gene: TRBJ2-1; clone size: once; D gene: TRBD2; V gene: TRBV7-2; CDR3 length: 14; CDR3 DNA: TGTGCCAGCAGCTTAAGGCCGTCCAGCGGGGCAGAGTTCTTC; CDR3 protein: CASSLRPSSGAEFF
J gene: TRBJ2-7; clone size: many; D gene: NA; V gene: TRBV7-2; CDR3 length: 15; CDR3 DNA: TGTGCCAGCAGCCTCGCAAGGAGGGGGCCCTACGAGCAGTACTTC; CDR3 protein: CASSLARRGPYEQYF
J gene: TRBJ1-2; clone size: few; D gene: NA; V gene: TRBV12-3/TRBV12-4; CDR3 length: 13; CDR3 DNA: TGTGCCAGCAGTTTGATCGCAGGGGCTGGCTACACCTTC; CDR3 protein: CASSLIAGAGYTF
J gene: TRBJ1-3; clone size: NA; D gene: NA; V gene: TRBV28; CDR3 length: 20; CDR3 DNA: TGTGCCAGCACCCATTTGGGGGGGGGAGACGGACCCCTCTCCGGAAACACCATATATTTT; CDR3 protein: CASTHLGGGDGPLSGNTIYF
J gene: TRBJ2-7; clone size: NA; D gene: TRBD2; V gene: TRBV4-1; CDR3 length: 17; CDR3 DNA: TGTGCCAGCAGCCCCTCGGGACTAGCGGGAGGGCCATACGAGCAGTACTTC; CDR3 protein: CASSPSGLAGGPYEQYF
J gene: TRBJ2-7; clone size: NA; D gene: NA; V gene: TRBV20-1; CDR3 length: 13; CDR3 DNA: TGCAGTGCTACAGACGGTAGACTAAACGAGCAGTACTTC; CDR3 protein: CSATDGRLNEQYF
J gene: TRBJ2-1; clone size: NA; D gene: TRBD2; V gene: TRBV7-2; CDR3 length: 17; CDR3 DNA: TGTGCCAGCAGCTTAGCGCGGACTAGTGGGTCCTACAATGAGCAGTTCTTC; CDR3 protein: CASSLARTSGSYNEQFF
J gene: TRBJ2-2; clone size: NA; D gene: TRBD1; V gene: TRBV27; CDR3 length: 17; CDR3 DNA: TGTGCCAGCAGTTCCCGGACAGGGGTTTCCCGGGCCGGGGAGCTGTTTTTT; CDR3 protein: CASSSRTGVSRAGELFF
J gene: TRBJ1-5; clone size: NA; D gene: TRBD1; V gene: TRBV6-6; CDR3 length: 13; CDR3 DNA: TGTGCCAGCAGTGGGGACAGCTATCAGCCCCAGCATTTT; CDR3 protein: CASSGDSYQPQHF
J gene: TRBJ2-1; clone size: NA; D gene: NA; V gene: TRBV6-1; CDR3 length: 16; CDR3 DNA: TGTGCCAGCAGCCACCCCCCTAGCCTTGGTTTAGGTGAGCAGTTCTTC; CDR3 protein: CASSHPPSLGLGEQFF
J gene: TRBJ1-2; clone size: NA; D gene: NA; V gene: TRBV11-2; CDR3 length: 15; CDR3 DNA: TGTGCCAGCAGCTTAATAGGCTCGGCTAACTATGGCTACACCTTC; CDR3 protein: CASSLIGSANYGYTF
J gene: TRBJ2-4; clone size: NA; D gene: NA; V gene: TRBV5-1; CDR3 length: 14; CDR3 DNA: TGCGCCAGCAGCTTGGGCAGTGGCAAAAACATTCAGTACTTC; CDR3 protein: CASSLGSGKNIQYF